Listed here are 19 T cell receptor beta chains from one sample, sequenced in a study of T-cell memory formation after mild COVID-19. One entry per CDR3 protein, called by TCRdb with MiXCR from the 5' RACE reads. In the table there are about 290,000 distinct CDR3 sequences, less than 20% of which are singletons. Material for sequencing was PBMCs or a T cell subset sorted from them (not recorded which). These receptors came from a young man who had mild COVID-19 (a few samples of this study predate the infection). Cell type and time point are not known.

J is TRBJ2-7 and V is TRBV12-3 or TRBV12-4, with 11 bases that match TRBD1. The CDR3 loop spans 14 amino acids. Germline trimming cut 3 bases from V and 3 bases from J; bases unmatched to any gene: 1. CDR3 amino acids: CASSFGTGGYEQYF. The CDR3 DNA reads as TGTGCCAGCAGTTTCGGGACAGGGGGCTACGAGCAGTACTTC.

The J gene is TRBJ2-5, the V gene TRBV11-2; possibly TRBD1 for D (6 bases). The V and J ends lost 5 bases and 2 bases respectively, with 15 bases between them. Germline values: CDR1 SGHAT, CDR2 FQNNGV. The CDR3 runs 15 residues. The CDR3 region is CASSTNRVTQETQYF. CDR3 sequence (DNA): TGTGCCAGCAGCACGAACAGGGTAACTCAAGAGACCCAGTACTTC. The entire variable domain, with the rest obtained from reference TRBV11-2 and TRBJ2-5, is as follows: EAGVAQSPRYKIIEKRQSVAFWCNPISGHATLYWYQQILGQGPKLLIQFQNNGVVDDSQLPKDRFSAERLKGVDSTLKIQPAKLEDSAVYLCASSTNRVTQETQYFGPGTRLLVL.

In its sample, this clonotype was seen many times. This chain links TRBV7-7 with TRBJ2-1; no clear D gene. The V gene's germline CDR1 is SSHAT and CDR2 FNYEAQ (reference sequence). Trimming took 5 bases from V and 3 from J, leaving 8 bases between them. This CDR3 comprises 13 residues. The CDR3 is CASSPDGYNEQFF. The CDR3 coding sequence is TGTGCCAGCAGCCCGGACGGCTACAATGAGCAGTTCTTC.

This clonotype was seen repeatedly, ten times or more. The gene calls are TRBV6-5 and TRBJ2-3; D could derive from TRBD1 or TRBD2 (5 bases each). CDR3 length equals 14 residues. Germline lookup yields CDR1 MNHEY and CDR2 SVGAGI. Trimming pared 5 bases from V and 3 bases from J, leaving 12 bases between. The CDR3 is CASSLRDPTDTQYF. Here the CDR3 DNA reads TGTGCCAGCAGTCTCCGGGACCCGACAGATACGCAGTATTTT.

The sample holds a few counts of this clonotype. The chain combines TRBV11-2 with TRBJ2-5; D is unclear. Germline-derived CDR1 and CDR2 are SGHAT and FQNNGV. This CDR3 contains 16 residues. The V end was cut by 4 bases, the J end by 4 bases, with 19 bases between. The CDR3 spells CASSSFGQVFSETQYF. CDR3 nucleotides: TGTGCCAGCAGCTCCTTCGGTCAAGTGTTCTCAGAGACCCAGTACTTC.

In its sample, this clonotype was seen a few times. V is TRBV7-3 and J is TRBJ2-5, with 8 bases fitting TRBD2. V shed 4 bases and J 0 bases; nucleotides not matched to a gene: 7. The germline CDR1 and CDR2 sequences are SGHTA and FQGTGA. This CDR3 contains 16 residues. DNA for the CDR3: TGTGCCAGCAGCTCCAACGGGGGGGCGAACCAAGAGACCCAGTACTTC. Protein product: CASSSNGGANQETQYF.

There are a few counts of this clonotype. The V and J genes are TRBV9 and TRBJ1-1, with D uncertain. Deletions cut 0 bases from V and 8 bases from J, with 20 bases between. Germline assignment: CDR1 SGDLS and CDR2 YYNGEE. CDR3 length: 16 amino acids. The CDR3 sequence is CASSVGMADPRTEAFF. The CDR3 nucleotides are TGTGCCAGCAGCGTAGGGATGGCGGACCCTAGAACAGAAGCTTTCTTT.

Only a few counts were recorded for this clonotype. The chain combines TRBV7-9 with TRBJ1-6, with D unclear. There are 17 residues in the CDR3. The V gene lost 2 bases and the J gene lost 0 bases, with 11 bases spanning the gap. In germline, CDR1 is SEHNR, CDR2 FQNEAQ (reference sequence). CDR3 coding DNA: TGTGCCAGCAGCTTACAGAGGGCGAGCTCCTATAATTCACCCCTCCACTTT. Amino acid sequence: CASSLQRASSYNSPLHF.

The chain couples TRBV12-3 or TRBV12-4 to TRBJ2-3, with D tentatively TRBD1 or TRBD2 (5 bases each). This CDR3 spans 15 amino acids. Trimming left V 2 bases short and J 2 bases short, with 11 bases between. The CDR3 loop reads CASSLWGGHTDTQYF. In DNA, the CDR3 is TGTGCCAGCAGTTTATGGGGCGGGCACACAGATACGCAGTATTTT.

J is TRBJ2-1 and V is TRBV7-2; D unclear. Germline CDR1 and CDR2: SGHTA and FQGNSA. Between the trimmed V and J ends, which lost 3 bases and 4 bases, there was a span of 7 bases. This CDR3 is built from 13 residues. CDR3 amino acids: CASSFAQYNEQFF. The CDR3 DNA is TGTGCCAGCAGCTTCGCGCAGTACAATGAGCAGTTCTTC. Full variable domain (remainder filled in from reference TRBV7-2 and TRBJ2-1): GAGVSQSPSNKVTEKGKDVELRCDPISGHTALYWYRQSLGQGLEFLIYFQGNSAPDKSGLPSDRFSAERTGGSVSTLTIQRTQQEDSAVYLCASSFAQYNEQFFGPGTRLTVL.

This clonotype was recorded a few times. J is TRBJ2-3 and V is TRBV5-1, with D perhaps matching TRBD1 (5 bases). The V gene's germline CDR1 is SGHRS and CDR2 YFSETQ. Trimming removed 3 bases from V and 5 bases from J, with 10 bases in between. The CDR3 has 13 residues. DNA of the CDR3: TGCGCCAGCAGCTCGGACACCCGAGATACGCAGTATTTT. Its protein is CASSSDTRDTQYF.

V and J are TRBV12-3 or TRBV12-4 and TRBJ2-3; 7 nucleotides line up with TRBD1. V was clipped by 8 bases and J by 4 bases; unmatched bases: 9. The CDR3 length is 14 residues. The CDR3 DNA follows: TGTGCCAGCGGGGAAGACAGGGTACCAGATACGCAGTATTTT. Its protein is CASGEDRVPDTQYF.

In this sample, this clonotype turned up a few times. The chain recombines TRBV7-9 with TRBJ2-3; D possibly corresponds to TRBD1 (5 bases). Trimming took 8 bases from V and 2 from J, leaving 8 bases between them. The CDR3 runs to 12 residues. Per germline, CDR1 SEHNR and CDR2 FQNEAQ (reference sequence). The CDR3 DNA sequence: TGTGCCAGCGGACATTCCACAGATACGCAGTATTTT. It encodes CASGHSTDTQYF.

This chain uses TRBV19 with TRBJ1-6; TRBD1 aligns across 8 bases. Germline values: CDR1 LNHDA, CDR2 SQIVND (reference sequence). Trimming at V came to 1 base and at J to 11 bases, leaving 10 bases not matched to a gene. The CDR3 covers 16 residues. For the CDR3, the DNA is TGTGCCAGTAGTATAGCCCAGGACAGGGCAGGAGCACCCCTCCACTTT. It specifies CASSIAQDRAGAPLHF.

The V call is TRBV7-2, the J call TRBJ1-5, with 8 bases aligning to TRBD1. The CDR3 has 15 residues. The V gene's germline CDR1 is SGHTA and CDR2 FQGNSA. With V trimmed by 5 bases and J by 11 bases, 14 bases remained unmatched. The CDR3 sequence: CASSDRRGLFTSQHF. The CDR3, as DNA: TGTGCCAGCAGCGACCGCAGGGGGCTCTTTACGTCCCAGCATTTT.

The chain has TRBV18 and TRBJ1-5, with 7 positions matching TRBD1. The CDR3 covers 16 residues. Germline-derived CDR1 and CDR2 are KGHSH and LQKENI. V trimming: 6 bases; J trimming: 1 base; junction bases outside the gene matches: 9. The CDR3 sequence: CASSRQGGSSNQPQHF. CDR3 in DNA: TGTGCCAGCTCCCGACAGGGAGGTTCGAGCAATCAGCCCCAGCATTTT.

CDR3 in DNA: TGTGCCAGCAGCTTAAAAGCGGGGGGGCCAAAAAATGAGCAGTTCTTC. It yields the protein CASSLKAGGPKNEQFF. V gene TRBV7-3 combines with J gene TRBJ2-1, with 10 bases that match TRBD2. CDR3 length equals 16 residues. Germline V CDR1 and CDR2: SGHTA, FQGTGA. Unmatched junction bases numbered 7, after V lost 1 base and J lost 7 bases. Filled out from reference TRBV7-3 and TRBJ2-1, the complete variable domain reads GAGVSQTPSNKVTEKGKYVELRCDPISGHTALYWYRQSLGQGPEFLIYFQGTGAADDSGLPNDRFFAVRPEGSVSTLKIQRTERGDSAVYLCASSLKAGGPKNEQFFGPGTRLTVL.

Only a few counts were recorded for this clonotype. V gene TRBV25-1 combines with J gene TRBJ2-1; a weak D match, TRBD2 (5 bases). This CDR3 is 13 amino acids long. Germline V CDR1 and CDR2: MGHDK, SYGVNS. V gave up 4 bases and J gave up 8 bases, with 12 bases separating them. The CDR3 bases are TGTGCCAGCAGTGTACTAGGCCGGGATGAGCAGTTCTTC. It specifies CASSVLGRDEQFF. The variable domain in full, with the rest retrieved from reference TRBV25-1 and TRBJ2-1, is EADIYQTPRYLVIGTGKKITLECSQTMGHDKMYWYQQDPGMELHLIHYSYGVNSTEKGDLSSESTVSRIRTEHFPLTLESARPSHTSQYLCASSVLGRDEQFFGPGTRLTVL.

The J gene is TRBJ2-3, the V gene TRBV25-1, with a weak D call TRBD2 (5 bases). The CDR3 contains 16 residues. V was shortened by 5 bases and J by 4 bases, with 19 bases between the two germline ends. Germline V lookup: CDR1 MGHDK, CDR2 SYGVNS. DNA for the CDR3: TGTGCCAGCAGTCCCCGACTCATAATGCGGGCAGATACGCAGTATTTT. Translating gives CASSPRLIMRADTQYF.